Presented here are 28 T cell receptor beta chains from one specimen sequenced in a study of response to subunit inactivated influenza vaccine. TCRdb recomputed calls from the RT-PCR reads with MiXCR, one row per CDR3 protein. The sample contains roughly 290,000 distinct CDR3 sequences, around a fifth of which appear only once. Here the sequenced sample was PBMCs from blood, taken about 20 months after vaccination. The receptors shown here come from a man aged 50 to 69 who received an inactivated influenza vaccine.

The CDR3 sequence: CASKPGQGVGPQHF. In DNA form, the CDR3 reads TGTGCCAGCAAACCCGGACAGGGGGTTGGACCCCAGCATTTT. This chain connects TRBV27 to TRBJ1-5; 10 positions match TRBD1. The trim removed 7 bases at V and 10 bases at J, leaving 10 bases unmatched. This CDR3 spans 14 amino acids. Germline CDR1 is MNHEY and CDR2 is SMNVEV (reference sequence).

This sequence joins TRBV11-2 and TRBJ1-2; D not resolved. The CDR3 is 14 residues long. Per germline, CDR1 SGHAT and CDR2 FQNNGV. V lost 1 base to trimming and J lost 4 bases, with 10 bases between them. CDR3 amino acids: CASSLVGTLYGYTF. The DNA of the CDR3 is TGTGCCAGCAGCTTAGTCGGCACGCTCTATGGCTACACCTTC.

The chain joins TRBV7-9 to TRBJ1-5, with D possibly being TRBD1 (5 bases). Between the trimmed V and J ends, which lost 4 bases and 3 bases, there was a span of 10 bases. The CDR3 has 14 residues. Germline V gene sequence: CDR1 SEHNR, CDR2 FQNEAQ (reference sequence). This chain's CDR3 is CASSSGQLNQPQHF. The CDR3 DNA sequence: TGTGCCAGCAGCTCCGGACAACTCAATCAGCCCCAGCATTTT.

This chain uses TRBV27 with TRBJ2-7; TRBD2 agrees at 13 bases. V gave up 6 bases and J gave up 3 bases; unmatched junction bases: 5. Germline CDR1 and CDR2: MNHEY and SMNVEV (reference sequence). This CDR3 is built from 15 residues. CDR3 DNA sequence: TGTGCCAGCAGATACGGGACTAGCGGGATCTACGAGCAGTACTTC. Translating it yields CASRYGTSGIYEQYF.

The chain combines TRBV20-1 with TRBJ1-4; D perhaps matches TRBD1 (6 bases). With 3 bases removed from V and 5 bases from J, the gap between germline ends came to 13 bases. The germline CDR1 and CDR2 sequences are DFQATT and SNEGSKA (reference sequence). This CDR3 has 14 amino acids. The CDR3 sequence: CSARAGALNEKLFF. CDR3 coding DNA: TGCAGTGCTAGGGCGGGGGCACTGAATGAAAAACTGTTTTTT.

The table lists this clonotype with a few counts. The chain is built from TRBV4-1 and TRBJ2-5; D is possibly TRBD2 (5 bases). CDR1 is MGHRA and CDR2 is YSYEKL in the germline V gene. This CDR3 has 14 amino acids. V was trimmed by 4 bases and J by 2 bases, leaving 11 bases between them. The CDR3 sequence is CASSPPGLQETQYF. Written as DNA, the CDR3 is TGCGCCAGCAGCCCTCCCGGACTTCAAGAGACCCAGTACTTC.

This clonotype was detected only a few times. This rearrangement joins TRBV20-1 to TRBJ2-5; a possible D gene is TRBD2 (6 bases). The CDR3 totals 14 residues. Germline CDR1 DFQATT, CDR2 SNEGSKA (reference sequence). The V end was cut by 1 base, the J end by 3 bases, with 12 bases between. CDR3: CSARGLDYKETQYF. In DNA, the CDR3 is TGCAGTGCTAGAGGACTAGACTATAAAGAGACCCAGTACTTC.

This clonotype was counted only a few times. The chain recombines TRBV20-1 with TRBJ1-2; D is possibly TRBD1 (5 bases). CDR1 is DFQATT and CDR2 is SNEGSKA in the germline V gene (reference sequence). The V end lost 1 base, the J end lost 7 bases, and 13 bases lay between the germline ends. This CDR3 is built from 13 residues. CDR3 sequence: CSARVGGFTGYTF. In DNA form, the CDR3 reads TGCAGTGCTAGAGTCGGGGGTTTCACTGGCTACACCTTC.

This clonotype has just a few counts. CDR3 bases: TGTGCCAGCAGCTCTTCGGGCACCCCTATTTACTCTGGGGCCAACGTCCTGACTTTC. This codes for CASSSSGTPIYSGANVLTF. The chain employs TRBV9 and TRBJ2-6; D call uncertain. The CDR3 runs 19 residues. The germline V gene has CDR1 SGDLS and CDR2 YYNGEE. Trimming took off 4 bases at V and 0 bases at J, with 20 bases between the two ends.

The gene calls are TRBV4-2 and TRBJ2-5; TRBD2 matches at 7 bases. Germline values: CDR1 LGHNA, CDR2 YNFKEQ. This CDR3 has 16 amino acids. V shed 0 bases, J shed 7 bases, and the junction held 11 bases outside the gene matches. Here the CDR3 DNA reads TGTGCCAGCAGCCAAGATCCGGGCCCCGGGGGGTCGACCCAGTACTTC. Residues: CASSQDPGPGGSTQYF.

This clonotype was counted a few times. The chain carries TRBV7-2 and TRBJ2-3; tentatively, D is TRBD1 or TRBD2 (5 bases each). Germline lookup yields CDR1 SGHTA and CDR2 FQGNSA. The CDR3 length is 16 residues. Trimming left V 5 bases short and J 2 bases short, with 17 bases between. CDR3 in DNA: TGTGCCAGCAGCCAGGCCGGGACCACCCTCACAGATACGCAGTATTTT. It is translated as CASSQAGTTLTDTQYF.

The chain links TRBV6-2 or TRBV6-3 to TRBJ1-5; D is unclear. The CDR3 sequence is 14 residues long. Germline V lookup: CDR1 MNHEY, CDR2 SVGEGT. V lost 6 bases, J lost 6 bases, and 15 bases lay in between. CDR3 in DNA: TGTGCCAGCAGACGGCTGGGGTTGGGTCAGCCCCAGCATTTT. The encoded protein is CASRRLGLGQPQHF.

This clonotype occurred many times. The chain recombines TRBV20-1 with TRBJ1-1; D gene uncertain. CDR3 length: 16 amino acids. The V end was cut by 3 bases, the J end by 3 bases, with 20 bases between. Germline V CDR1 and CDR2: DFQATT, SNEGSKA (reference sequence). This chain's CDR3 is CSASTGGWVGDTEAFF. Written as DNA, the CDR3 is TGCAGTGCTAGTACGGGTGGATGGGTGGGTGACACTGAAGCTTTCTTT.

This clonotype was picked up a small number of times. The chain couples TRBV5-1 to TRBJ2-3, with 9 positions matching TRBD2. The V gene end was trimmed by 0 bases and the J gene end by 0 bases; junction bases not matched to a gene: 5. CDR1 is SGHRS and CDR2 is YFSETQ in the germline V gene. The CDR3 contains 17 residues. The CDR3 DNA sequence: TGCGCCAGCAGCTTGGCTCGGACTAGCGAGAGCACAGATACGCAGTATTTT. Translating gives CASSLARTSESTDTQYF.

The gene calls are TRBV5-1 and TRBJ2-2, with a possible D match to TRBD1 (6 bases). This CDR3 comprises 13 residues. Germline assignment: CDR1 SGHRS and CDR2 YFSETQ. V lost 6 bases and J lost 6, with 12 bases in between. In nucleotides, the CDR3 is TGCGCCAGCAAACAGGGCGCCGCCGGGGAGCTGTTTTTT. Amino acids: CASKQGAAGELFF. Full variable domain (outside the CDR3, taken from reference TRBV5-1 and TRBJ2-2): KAGVTQTPRYLIKTRGQQVTLSCSPISGHRSVSWYQQTPGQGLQFLFEYFSETQRNKGNFPGRFSGRQFSNSRSEMNVSTLELGDSALYLCASKQGAAGELFFGEGSRLTVL.

V usage is TRBV29-1 and J usage is TRBJ2-7; no reliable D call. The CDR3 loop spans 12 amino acids. Deletions cut 7 bases from V and 0 bases from J, with 10 bases between. Looked up from germline, CDR1 is SQVTM and CDR2 is ANQGSEA. The CDR3 coding sequence is TGCAGCGCCGCCTCCTACTCCTACGAGCAGTACTTC. Translated: CSAASYSYEQYF.

V gene TRBV19 combines with J gene TRBJ1-1, with D perhaps TRBD1 (6 bases). Looked up from germline, CDR1 is LNHDA and CDR2 is SQIVND (reference sequence). Between the trimmed V and J ends, which lost 4 bases and 6 bases, there was a span of 12 bases. The CDR3 has 13 residues. CDR3 amino acids: CASSNGGHAEAFF. The CDR3 DNA follows: TGTGCCAGTAGTAACGGGGGCCACGCTGAAGCTTTCTTT.

The chain links TRBV9 to TRBJ2-1, with TRBD2 matching over 9 bases. The CDR3 totals 13 residues. Germline CDR1 reads SGDLS; CDR2 reads YYNGEE. V gave up 4 bases and J gave up 12 bases; unmatched junction bases: 8. In nucleotides, the CDR3 is TGTGCCAGCAGCTCTAGCGGGGACGTTCCGCAGTTCTTC. Amino acids: CASSSSGDVPQFF.

This chain links TRBV30 with TRBJ2-2; weak D call: TRBD1 (6 bases). V was pared by 3 bases and J by 5 bases, with 16 bases between. The germline gives CDR1 GTSNPN, CDR2 SVGIG (reference sequence). The CDR3 sequence is 15 residues long. For the CDR3, the DNA is TGTGCCTGGAGCCCCGGGCAGGGGAATACCGGGGAGCTGTTTTTT. Its translation is CAWSPGQGNTGELFF. The variable domain in full, with the rest retrieved from reference TRBV30 and TRBJ2-2, is SQTIHQWPATLVQPVGSPLSLECTVEGTSNPNLYWYRQAAGRGLQLLFYSVGIGQISSEVPQNLSASRPQDRQFILSSKKLLLSDSGFYLCAWSPGQGNTGELFFGEGSRLTVL.

CDR3 sequence: CASSATSVAEAFF. The CDR3 DNA is TGCGCCAGCAGCGCGACCTCCGTGGCTGAAGCTTTCTTT. The rearrangement links TRBV5-1 to TRBJ1-1; D is ambiguous. Germline assignment: CDR1 SGHRS and CDR2 YFSETQ. There are 13 residues in the CDR3. Trimming took 4 bases from V and 6 from J, leaving 13 bases between them.

The chain has TRBV4-2 and TRBJ2-3; D uncertain. Trimming stripped 0 bases from V and 4 bases from J, with 11 bases between. The CDR3 loop spans 15 amino acids. Germline CDR1 is LGHNA and CDR2 is YNFKEQ. Here the CDR3 reads CASSQDAGSPDTQYF. The DNA of the CDR3 is TGTGCCAGCAGCCAAGATGCCGGATCCCCAGATACGCAGTATTTT.

V usage is TRBV30 and J usage is TRBJ1-5, with TRBD1 matching 8 bases. Germline assignment: CDR1 GTSNPN and CDR2 SVGIG (reference sequence). V shed 4 bases and J 4 bases; nucleotides not matched to a gene: 3. The CDR3 contains 13 residues. The CDR3 reads CAWKTGDNQPQHF. DNA for the CDR3: TGTGCCTGGAAGACAGGGGATAATCAGCCCCAGCATTTT.

This clonotype was found a few times. The chain couples TRBV28 to TRBJ2-1; the D is unclear. Germline-derived CDR1 and CDR2 are MDHEN and SYDVKM. V lost 9 bases to trimming and J lost 4 bases, with 16 bases between them. The CDR3 has 14 residues. CDR3 in DNA: TGTGCCAGTACCGCGGCAGGACCATACAATGAGCAGTTCTTC. Its translation is CASTAAGPYNEQFF.

This clonotype was counted between two and nine times. The genes are TRBV7-2 and TRBJ2-7, with D possibly being TRBD1 (5 bases). Looked up from germline, CDR1 is SGHTA and CDR2 is FQGNSA. V dropped 3 bases and J dropped 2 bases, with 11 bases sitting between them. The CDR3 is 14 residues long. CDR3 DNA sequence: TGTGCCAGCAGCTTTGCAGGGTTCGCCTACGAGCAGTACTTC. Encoded protein: CASSFAGFAYEQYF.

The genes are TRBV18 and TRBJ2-6, with D unresolved. Per the germline V gene, CDR1 is KGHSH and CDR2 is LQKENI. Trimming removed 2 bases from V and 4 bases from J, with 15 bases in between. The CDR3 length is 17 residues. Here the CDR3 DNA reads TGTGCCAGCTCACCAGGGCTATTGACCTCGGGGGCCAACGTCCTGACTTTC. Its translation: CASSPGLLTSGANVLTF.

V and J are TRBV20-1 and TRBJ2-1; 9 nucleotides align to TRBD2. Germline V gives CDR1 DFQATT, CDR2 SNEGSKA (reference sequence). This CDR3 has 14 amino acids. V lost 1 base and J lost 8; bases outside the gene matches: 6. The DNA for the CDR3 is TGCAGTGCTAGAGGGGGTAGCGGGGGCGATGAGCAGTTCTTC. This gives the protein CSARGGSGGDEQFF.

This clonotype was seen at least ten times. This rearrangement joins TRBV5-6 to TRBJ1-1; D gene uncertain. Trimming left V 1 base short and J 0 bases short, with 10 bases between. The germline CDR1 and CDR2 sequences are SGHDT and YYEEEE. CDR3 length: 15 amino acids. The CDR3 nucleotides are TGTGCCAGCAGCTTGTGGGCCAGCATGAACACTGAAGCTTTCTTT. Residues: CASSLWASMNTEAFF.

This clonotype showed up just a few times. The chain links TRBV29-1 to TRBJ2-2; the match to TRBD1 covers 8 bases. The junction had 12 bases not matched to a gene; V was cut back by 3 bases and J by 6 bases. Germline V gene lookup returns CDR1 SQVTM and CDR2 ANQGSEA. This CDR3 is built from 16 residues. This CDR3 is CSVESPDRGSPGELFF. The DNA of the CDR3 is TGCAGCGTTGAGTCCCCTGACAGGGGTTCCCCCGGGGAGCTGTTTTTT.